This T cell receptor beta chain was identified during a study of immune heterogeneity within non-small cell lung tumors. Study information: Tumors were classified as 4 squamous cell carcinomas, approximately 10 non-squamous carcinomas and 1 not otherwise specified. Study-level findings and limits: Identical dominant CDR3 beta clonotypes showed recurrence across tumor sites within a patient, and site-unique high-frequency clones were also present.

By sample share, this clonotype is medium-sized (0.01 to 0.1%). What it binds is not known. CDR1 is MDHEN and CDR2 is SYDVKM in the germline V gene. V gave up 5 bases and J gave up 4 bases; unmatched junction bases: 3. The CDR3 loop spans 13 amino acids. Bulk tumor gDNA, about 630 ng per sample, served as the TCR template. Primary tumors were biopsied several times each, far apart, intraoperatively. Those enrolled were patients newly diagnosed with untreated non-small cell lung cancer and undergoing curative surgery. Samples were obtained from newly diagnosed non-small cell lung cancer patients who were having surgery with curative intent. It was a multiplex PCR that amplified TCR beta CDR3, with 32 V and 13 J primers. Each CDR3 protein gets one entry after TCRdb re-called the multiplex PCR reads with MiXCR. The sample contains about 3,000 distinct CDR3 sequences, roughly 15% of which appear only once.

V gene TRBV28 combines with J gene TRBJ1-2, with 8 bases identical to TRBD1. The sequence came from a female donor with non-small cell lung cancer. The source material was lung tumor tissue. Here the CDR3 reads CASSLTGGYGYTF. CDR3 nucleotides: TGTGCCAGCAGTCTCACAGGGGGCTATGGCTACACCTTC.